Shown below are 27 T cell receptor beta chains from a single sample sequenced in a study of somatic mutations in cytotoxic T cells in rheumatoid arthritis. The data were produced by immunoSEQ multiplex PCR, yet TCRdb's version contains in-frame clones alone and is incomplete. The table lists tens of thousands of clones, around 87% of them singletons. What was sequenced was CD8+ T cells sorted from blood. These receptors were obtained from an adult with rheumatoid arthritis.

The gene calls are TRBV4-3 and TRBJ2-4; no clear D gene. The germline V gene has CDR1 LGHNA and CDR2 YSLEER. Deletions cut 0 bases from V and 0 bases from J, with 12 bases between. The CDR3 runs to 17 residues. In nucleotides, the CDR3 is TGCGCCAGCAGCCAAGAATTATTAGGCGGAGCCAAAAACATTCAGTACTTC. It yields the protein CASSQELLGGAKNIQYF.

About this clone: The junction departs from the called germline gene at one end, perhaps through a read error. This CDR3 is also generated by other DNA sequences in the sample. The chain links TRBV30 to TRBJ2-7, with TRBD1 matching 9 bases. The CDR3 sequence is 13 residues long. Germline-derived CDR1 and CDR2 are GTSNPN and SVGIG (reference sequence). The CDR3 region has the DNA TGTGCTTGGAACCGGGACAGGGTGGACGAGCAGTACTTC. Protein sequence: CAWNRDRVDEQYF.

The CDR3 spells CATRDINYGYTF. The CDR3 nucleotides are TGTGCCACCAGGGACATCAACTATGGCTACACCTTC. V usage is TRBV10-3 and J usage is TRBJ1-2, with D tentatively TRBD1 (6 bases). In germline, CDR1 is ENHRY, CDR2 SYGVKD. This CDR3 spans 12 amino acids. Trimming took off 10 bases at V and 2 bases at J, with 11 bases between the two ends.

The V gene is TRBV14, the J gene TRBJ2-3; D is ambiguous. V dropped 0 bases and J dropped 2 bases, with 9 bases sitting between them. The CDR3 runs to 15 residues. CDR1 and CDR2 from the germline V gene are SGHDN and FVKESK. CDR3 amino acids: CASSQETGVTDTQYF. Written as DNA, the CDR3 is TGTGCCAGCAGCCAAGAAACGGGCGTCACAGATACGCAGTATTTT.

The rearrangement joins TRBV19 to TRBJ2-1, with D possibly being TRBD2 (6 bases). V dropped 4 bases and J dropped 4 bases, with 17 bases sitting between them. Germline values: CDR1 LNHDA, CDR2 SQIVND (reference sequence). This CDR3 is built from 16 residues. The CDR3 bases are TGTGCCAGTAGTACCTCCTATAGCGGATTTTACAATGAGCAGTTCTTC. Protein sequence: CASSTSYSGFYNEQFF.

The chain combines TRBV29-1 with TRBJ1-5; D is unresolved. CDR3 length: 14 residues. Trimming took off 5 bases at V and 0 bases at J, with 11 bases between the two ends. Germline CDR1 is SQVTM and CDR2 is ANQGSEA. The CDR3 DNA reads as TGCAGCGTTACGACCCAAGGTAGCAATCAGCCCCAGCATTTT. This translates into CSVTTQGSNQPQHF.

This rearrangement joins TRBV10-1 to TRBJ2-1; weak D call: TRBD1 (6 bases). In germline, CDR1 is WNHNN, CDR2 SYGVQD (reference sequence). The V and J ends lost 3 bases and 9 bases respectively, with 18 bases between them. The CDR3 sequence is 15 residues long. The chain's CDR3 is CASSEGGRGVGEQFF. CDR3 DNA: TGCGCCAGCAGTGAAGGGGGACGGGGCGTGGGTGAGCAGTTCTTC.

This CDR3 is CAWALDRDVAFF. CDR3 coding DNA: TGTGCCTGGGCCTTGGACAGGGATGTGGCTTTCTTT. The chain couples TRBV30 to TRBJ1-1; 8 nucleotides match TRBD1. The ends lost 5 bases at V and 11 bases at J; junction bases unmatched: 10. Germline CDR1 GTSNPN, CDR2 SVGIG (reference sequence). CDR3 length: 12 residues. The full variable domain, in which reference TRBV30 and TRBJ1-1 provide the parts outside the CDR3, is SQTIHQWPATLVQPVGSPLSLECTVEGTSNPNLYWYRQAAGRGLQLLFYSVGIGQISSEVPQNLSASRPQDRQFILSSKKLLLSDSGFYLCAWALDRDVAFFGQGTRLTVV.

The rearrangement uses TRBV6-6 and TRBJ2-5; 7 nucleotides align to TRBD2. The CDR3 totals 16 residues. Per the germline V gene, CDR1 is MNHNY and CDR2 is SVGAGI (reference sequence). V was pared by 4 bases and J by 2 bases, with 10 bases of the junction left unmatched. Written as DNA, the CDR3 is TGTGCCAGCAGTTTAAATAGCGGGTCTTATCAAGAGACCCAGTACTTC. Translating gives CASSLNSGSYQETQYF.

The V and J genes are TRBV11-3 and TRBJ2-7; either TRBD1 or TRBD2 may fit D (6 bases each). This CDR3 comprises 12 residues. V was cut by 11 bases and J by 4 bases, with 15 bases left in between. Per the germline V gene, CDR1 is SGHNT and CDR2 is YENEEA. DNA for the CDR3: TGTGCCTCAGAGGGGGGCGATTACGAGCAGTACTTC. Amino acid sequence: CASEGGDYEQYF.

The V call is TRBV5-8, the J call TRBJ2-1; D is ambiguous. CDR3 size: 12 residues. V was shortened by 2 bases and J by 4 bases, with 4 bases between the two germline ends. Germline CDR1 and CDR2: SGHTS and YDEGEE. CDR3 coding DNA: TGTGCCAGCAGCTTTGGTTACAATGAGCAGTTCTTC. Translation: CASSFGYNEQFF. The full variable domain, in which reference TRBV5-8 and TRBJ2-1 provide the parts outside the CDR3, is EAGVTQSPTHLIKTRGQQATLRCSPISGHTSVYWYQQALGLGLQFLLWYDEGEERNRGNFPPRFSGRQFPNYSSELNVNALELEDSALYLCASSFGYNEQFFGPGTRLTVL.

Here the CDR3 DNA reads TGTGCCAGCAAGCATCCTCTCTTAACTAGCGGGGGGGCCCATGAGCAGTTCTTC. Protein: CASKHPLLTSGGAHEQFF. The chain joins TRBV2 to TRBJ2-1, with 13 bases identical to TRBD2. CDR1 SNHLY and CDR2 FYNNEI come from the germline V gene. The V and J ends lost 7 bases and 8 bases, in that order; junction bases with no gene match: 17. The CDR3 extends over 18 amino acids. Combining the CDR3 with reference TRBV2 and TRBJ2-1 gives the whole variable domain EPEVTQTPSHQVTQMGQEVILRCVPISNHLYFYWYRQILGQKVEFLVSFYNNEISEKSEIFDDQFSVERPDGSNFTLKIRSTKLEDSAMYFCASKHPLLTSGGAHEQFFGPGTRLTVL.

This clone was counted a single time. This sequence joins TRBV6-5 and TRBJ1-5; 7 bases align to TRBD1. CDR3 length equals 11 residues. Germline V gene lookup returns CDR1 MNHEY and CDR2 SVGAGI. The V segment lost 5 bases and the J segment 15 bases; nucleotides outside the gene matches: 7. CDR3 bases: TGTGCCAGCAGTGGGGACAGCCAGGCGCATTTT. The encoded protein is CASSGDSQAHF.

This clone has just a few counts. This sequence joins TRBV7-9 and TRBJ2-7; D ambiguous. CDR3 length: 12 residues. V was shortened by 5 bases and J by 12 bases, with 17 bases between the two germline ends. Germline CDR1 and CDR2: SEHNR and FQNEAQ (reference sequence). The CDR3: CASSPSGPQWYF. As DNA, the CDR3 is TGTGCCAGCAGCCCCTCAGGCCCGCAATGGTACTTC.

This clone has more than one count but fewer than ten. This chain uses TRBV4-2 with TRBJ2-3; 10 nucleotides agree with TRBD1. Germline trimming cut 2 bases from V and 6 bases from J; bases unmatched to any gene: 11. Germline-derived CDR1 and CDR2 are LGHNA and YNFKEQ. This CDR3 contains 17 residues. The CDR3 bases are TGTGCCAGCAGCCAACCCGGGACAGGGGATATTGGGGATACGCAGTATTTT. Amino acids: CASSQPGTGDIGDTQYF.

The V gene is TRBV29-1, the J gene TRBJ2-7; either TRBD1 or TRBD2 may fit D (5 bases each). The CDR3 has 13 amino acids. The V end was cut by 1 base, the J end by 5 bases, with 12 bases between. The germline CDR1 and CDR2 sequences are SQVTM and ANQGSEA. The CDR3 loop is CSVEAGQRHEQYF. CDR3 bases: TGCAGCGTTGAAGCGGGGCAGCGTCACGAGCAGTACTTC.

The chain recombines TRBV6-5 with TRBJ2-7; TRBD2 agrees at 10 bases. J was trimmed by 3 bases and V by 10 bases; bases with no gene match: 6. This CDR3 has 13 amino acids. Germline V gene lookup returns CDR1 MNHEY and CDR2 SVGAGI. CDR3 loop: CATRTSGFYEQYF. For the CDR3, the DNA is TGTGCCACCAGGACTAGCGGATTCTACGAGCAGTACTTC.

The J gene is TRBJ1-4, the V gene TRBV28; D uncertain. With 5 bases removed from V and 0 bases from J, the gap between germline ends came to 16 bases. This CDR3 spans 17 amino acids. Germline CDR1 and CDR2: MDHEN and SYDVKM. CDR3 nucleotide sequence: TGTGCCAGCAGTCCGCCGCCCGACACCACAACTAATGAAAAACTGTTTTTT. This encodes CASSPPPDTTTNEKLFF.

The J gene is TRBJ2-7, the V gene TRBV11-1, with 9 bases aligning to TRBD1. The V and J ends lost 4 bases and 4 bases, in that order; junction bases with no gene match: 8. The CDR3 covers 15 residues. Germline-derived CDR1 and CDR2 are SGHAT and FQDESV (reference sequence). The CDR3 here is CASSSIPGQGYEQYF. CDR3 nucleotides: TGTGCCAGCAGCTCAATCCCGGGACAGGGATACGAGCAGTACTTC.

The chain couples TRBV4-1 to TRBJ2-1; a possible D gene is TRBD2 (5 bases). The V gene's germline CDR1 is MGHRA and CDR2 YSYEKL. V was pared by 0 bases and J by 4 bases, with 7 bases between. This CDR3 comprises 14 residues. DNA of the CDR3: TGCGCCAGCAGCCAAGAGGGAGCTTACAATGAGCAGTTCTTC. The encoded protein is CASSQEGAYNEQFF.

The chain combines TRBV4-2 with TRBJ1-1; D uncertain. Trimming cost V 4 bases and J 3 bases, with 15 bases left between them. The CDR3 consists of 15 residues. CDR1 LGHNA and CDR2 YNFKEQ come from the germline V gene. The CDR3 reads CASSRGLGLDTEAFF. CDR3 nucleotides: TGTGCCAGCAGCCGCGGCCTTGGATTAGACACTGAAGCTTTCTTT.

V usage is TRBV4-1 and J usage is TRBJ1-5; D gene ambiguous. Germline V lookup: CDR1 MGHRA, CDR2 YSYEKL. The V end was cut by 1 base, the J end by 5 bases, with 15 bases between. The CDR3 is made up of 16 amino acids. The CDR3 DNA is TGCGCCAGCAGCCAAGCCCCCGATACACAGTATCAGCCCCAGCATTTT. Its protein is CASSQAPDTQYQPQHF.

The J gene is TRBJ1-2, the V gene TRBV7-9, with D perhaps matching TRBD1 (5 bases). The germline gives CDR1 SEHNR, CDR2 FQNEAQ (reference sequence). V shed 5 bases and J shed 13 bases, with 17 bases lying between them. This CDR3 comprises 12 residues. The CDR3 sequence: CASSEGALFPTF. In DNA, the CDR3 is TGTGCCAGCAGCGAAGGGGCCCTGTTTCCCACCTTC.

The gene calls are TRBV7-9 and TRBJ2-7, with D possibly called TRBD1 or TRBD2 (5 bases each). Germline values: CDR1 SEHNR, CDR2 FQNEAQ (reference sequence). With 0 bases removed from V and 2 bases from J, the gap between germline ends came to 5 bases. CDR3 length: 13 amino acids. CDR3 region: CASSLAGPYEQYF. The CDR3 nucleotides are TGTGCCAGCAGCTTAGCGGGACCCTACGAGCAGTACTTC. The variable domain in full, with the rest retrieved from reference TRBV7-9 and TRBJ2-7, is DTGVSQNPRHKITKRGQNVTFRCDPISEHNRLYWYRQTLGQGPEFLTYFQNEAQLEKSRLLSDRFSAERPKGSFSTLEIQRTEQGDSAMYLCASSLAGPYEQYFGPGTRLTVT.

The chain couples TRBV13 to TRBJ2-1; no firm D call. Germline V lookup: CDR1 PRHDT, CDR2 FYEKMQ (reference sequence). V lost 0 bases and J lost 6, with 12 bases in between. The CDR3 totals 15 residues. In DNA, the CDR3 is TGTGCCAGCAGCTTAGGCCTGCGCGGAAGCAATGAGCAGTTCTTC. It yields the protein CASSLGLRGSNEQFF. The full variable domain, in which reference TRBV13 and TRBJ2-1 provide the parts outside the CDR3, is AAGVIQSPRHLIKEKRETATLKCYPIPRHDTVYWYQQGPGQDPQFLISFYEKMQSDKGSIPDRFSAQQFSDYHSELNMSSLELGDSALYFCASSLGLRGSNEQFFGPGTRLTVL.

This chain joins TRBV2 and TRBJ1-2; 7 nucleotides align to TRBD1. V was clipped by 1 base and J by 8 bases; unmatched bases: 13. CDR3 size: 16 residues. Germline V CDR1 and CDR2: SNHLY, FYNNEI. CDR3 nucleotides: TGTGCCAGCAGTGAAGGTCGGGACAGTCTACTTTGGGGCTACACCTTC. Amino acids: CASSEGRDSLLWGYTF.

This chain connects TRBV6-1 to TRBJ2-3; D unclear. This CDR3 contains 18 residues. Per the germline V gene, CDR1 is MNHNS and CDR2 is SASEGT. The V and J ends lost 1 base and 0 bases respectively, with 17 bases between them. CDR3 amino acids: CASSEGLKRLDSTDTQYF. In DNA, the CDR3 is TGTGCCAGCAGTGAAGGATTAAAGCGCCTTGACAGCACAGATACGCAGTATTTT.